This T cell receptor beta chain was captured in a study of blood T cell repertoires in COVID-19. Data came from immunoSEQ multiplex PCR; TCRdb stores just in-frame clones and leaves some out. The sample contains 200,000 to 300,000 clones, about 88% of which appear only once. V lost 3 bases and J lost 12; bases outside the gene matches: 15. The CDR3 is made up of 16 amino acids. Germline assignment: CDR1 SGDLS and CDR2 YYNGEE. V gene TRBV9 combines with J gene TRBJ2-1; 10 bases map to TRBD2. The sequenced sample consisted of peripheral blood. This TCR came from a woman aged 55-70 years with COVID-19, enrolled during active disease. The CDR3 loop reads CASSARQSGRGIVQFF. In nucleotides, the CDR3 is TGTGCCAGCAGCGCACGACAGAGCGGGAGGGGGATTGTGCAGTTCTTC.